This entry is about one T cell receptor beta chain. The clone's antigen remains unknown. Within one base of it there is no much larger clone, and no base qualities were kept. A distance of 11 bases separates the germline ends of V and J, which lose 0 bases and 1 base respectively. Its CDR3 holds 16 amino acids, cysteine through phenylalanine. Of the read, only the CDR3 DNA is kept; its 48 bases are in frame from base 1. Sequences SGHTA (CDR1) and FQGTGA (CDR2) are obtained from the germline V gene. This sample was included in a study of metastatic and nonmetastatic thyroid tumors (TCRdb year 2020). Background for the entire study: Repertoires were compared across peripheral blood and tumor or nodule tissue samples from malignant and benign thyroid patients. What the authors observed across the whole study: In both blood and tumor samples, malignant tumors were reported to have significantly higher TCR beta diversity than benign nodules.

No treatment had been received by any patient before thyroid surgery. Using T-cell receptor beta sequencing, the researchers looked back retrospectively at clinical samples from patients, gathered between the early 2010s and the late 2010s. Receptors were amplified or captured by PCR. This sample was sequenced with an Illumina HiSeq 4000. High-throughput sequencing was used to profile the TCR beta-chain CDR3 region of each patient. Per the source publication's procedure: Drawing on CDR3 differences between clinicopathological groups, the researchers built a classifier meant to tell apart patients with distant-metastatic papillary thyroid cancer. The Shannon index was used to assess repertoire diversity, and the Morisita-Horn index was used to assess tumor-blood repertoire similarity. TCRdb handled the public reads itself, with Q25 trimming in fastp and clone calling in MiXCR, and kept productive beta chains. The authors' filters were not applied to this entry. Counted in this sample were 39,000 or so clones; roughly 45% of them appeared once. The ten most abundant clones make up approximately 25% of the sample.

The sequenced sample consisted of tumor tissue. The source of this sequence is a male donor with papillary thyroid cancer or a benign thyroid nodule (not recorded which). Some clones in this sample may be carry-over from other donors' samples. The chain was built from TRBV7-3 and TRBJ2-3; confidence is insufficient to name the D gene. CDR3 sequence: CASSLTFGSGTDTQYF. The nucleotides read TGTGCCAGCAGCTTAACGTTTGGGTCAGGCACAGATACGCAGTATTTT.